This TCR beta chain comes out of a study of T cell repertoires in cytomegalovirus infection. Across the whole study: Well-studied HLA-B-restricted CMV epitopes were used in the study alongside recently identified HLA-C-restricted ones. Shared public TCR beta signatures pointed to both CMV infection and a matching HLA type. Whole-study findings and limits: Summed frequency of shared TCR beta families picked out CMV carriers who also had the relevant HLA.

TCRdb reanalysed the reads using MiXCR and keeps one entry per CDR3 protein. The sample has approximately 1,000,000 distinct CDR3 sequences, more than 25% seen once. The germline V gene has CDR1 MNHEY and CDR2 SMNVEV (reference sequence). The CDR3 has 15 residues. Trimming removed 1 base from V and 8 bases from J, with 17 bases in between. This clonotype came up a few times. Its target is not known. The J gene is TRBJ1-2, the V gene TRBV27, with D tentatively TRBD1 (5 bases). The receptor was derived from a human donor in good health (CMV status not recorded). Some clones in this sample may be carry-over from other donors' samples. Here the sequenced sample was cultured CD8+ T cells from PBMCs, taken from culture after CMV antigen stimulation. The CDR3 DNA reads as TGTGCCAGCAGTTTATTGGGGGATGGGGCGCGAGGCTACACCTTC. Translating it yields CASSLLGDGARGYTF.